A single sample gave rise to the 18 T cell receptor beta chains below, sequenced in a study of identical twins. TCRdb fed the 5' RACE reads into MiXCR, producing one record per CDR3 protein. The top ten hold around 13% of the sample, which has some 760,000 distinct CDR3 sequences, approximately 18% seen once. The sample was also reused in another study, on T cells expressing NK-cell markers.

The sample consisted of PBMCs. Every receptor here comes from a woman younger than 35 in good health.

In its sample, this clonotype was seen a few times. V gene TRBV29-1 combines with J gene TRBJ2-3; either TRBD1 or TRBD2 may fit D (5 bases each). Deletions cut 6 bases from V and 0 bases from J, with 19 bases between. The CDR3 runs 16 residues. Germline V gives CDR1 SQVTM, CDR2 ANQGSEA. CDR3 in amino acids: CSVPAARGYSTDTQYF. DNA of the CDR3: TGCAGCGTCCCGGCCGCGAGGGGTTATAGCACAGATACGCAGTATTTT.

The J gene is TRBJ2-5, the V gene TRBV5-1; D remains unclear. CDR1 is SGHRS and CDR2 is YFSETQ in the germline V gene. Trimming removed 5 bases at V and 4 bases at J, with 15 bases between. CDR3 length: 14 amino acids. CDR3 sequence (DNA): TGCGCCAGCAGTAGATTAGCTTCCCCAGAGACCCAGTACTTC. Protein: CASSRLASPETQYF.

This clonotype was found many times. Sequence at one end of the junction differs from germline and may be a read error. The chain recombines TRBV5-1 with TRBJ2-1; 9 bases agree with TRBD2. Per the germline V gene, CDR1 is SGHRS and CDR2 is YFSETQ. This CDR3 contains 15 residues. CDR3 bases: TGTGCCAGCAGCTCCAGCGGGGGGTCCTACAATGAGCAGTTCTTC. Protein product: CASSSSGGSYNEQFF.

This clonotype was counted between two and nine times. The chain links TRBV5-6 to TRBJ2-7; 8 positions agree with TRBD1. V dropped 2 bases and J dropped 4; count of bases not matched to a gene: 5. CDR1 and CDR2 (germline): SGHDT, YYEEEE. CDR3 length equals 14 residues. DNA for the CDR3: TGTGCCAGCAGCTTCTTGGACAGGGTATACGAGCAGTACTTC. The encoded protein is CASSFLDRVYEQYF.

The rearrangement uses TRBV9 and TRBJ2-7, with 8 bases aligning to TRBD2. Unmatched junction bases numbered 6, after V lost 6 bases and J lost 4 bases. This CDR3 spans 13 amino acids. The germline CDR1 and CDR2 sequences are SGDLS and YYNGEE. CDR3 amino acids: CASNPGRAYEQYF. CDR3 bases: TGTGCCAGCAATCCCGGGAGGGCTTACGAGCAGTACTTC. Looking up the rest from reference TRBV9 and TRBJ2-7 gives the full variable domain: DSGVTQTPKHLITATGQRVTLRCSPRSGDLSVYWYQQSLDQGLQFLIQYYNGEERAKGNILERFSAQQFPDLHSELNLSSLELGDSALYFCASNPGRAYEQYFGPGTRLTVT.

Written as DNA, the CDR3 is TGTGCCAGCAGTTTATCCCAGGCATTCGGGGCCAACGTCCTGACTTTC. This sequence encodes CASSLSQAFGANVLTF. This chain joins TRBV27 and TRBJ2-6; D not certain. Trimming took 0 bases from V and 4 from J, leaving 10 bases between them. Germline V CDR1 and CDR2: MNHEY, SMNVEV (reference sequence). The CDR3 runs to 16 residues.

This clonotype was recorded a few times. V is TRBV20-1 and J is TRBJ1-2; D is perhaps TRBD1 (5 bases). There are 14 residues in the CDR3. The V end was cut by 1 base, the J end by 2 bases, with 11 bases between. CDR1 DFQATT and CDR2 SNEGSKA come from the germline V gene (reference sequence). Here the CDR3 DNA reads TGCAGTGCTAGAGGGGGGTACGGAAACTATGGCTACACCTTC. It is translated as CSARGGYGNYGYTF.

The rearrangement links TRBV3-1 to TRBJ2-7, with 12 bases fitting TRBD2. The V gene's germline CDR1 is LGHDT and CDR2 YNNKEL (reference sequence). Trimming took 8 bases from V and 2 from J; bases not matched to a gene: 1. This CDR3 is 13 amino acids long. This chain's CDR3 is CASGTSGPYEQYF. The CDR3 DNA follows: TGTGCCAGCGGGACTAGCGGGCCCTACGAGCAGTACTTC.

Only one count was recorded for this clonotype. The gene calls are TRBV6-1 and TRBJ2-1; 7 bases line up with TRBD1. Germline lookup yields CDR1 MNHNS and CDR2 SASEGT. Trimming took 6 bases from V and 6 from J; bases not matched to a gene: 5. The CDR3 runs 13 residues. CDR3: CASRGQLGNEQFF. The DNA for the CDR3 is TGTGCCAGCAGGGGACAGCTAGGCAATGAGCAGTTCTTC.

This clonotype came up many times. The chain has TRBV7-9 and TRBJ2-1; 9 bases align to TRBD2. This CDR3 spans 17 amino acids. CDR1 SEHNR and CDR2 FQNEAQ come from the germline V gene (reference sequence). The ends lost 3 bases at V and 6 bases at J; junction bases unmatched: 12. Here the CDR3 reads CASSFKAAGGRVNEQFF. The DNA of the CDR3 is TGTGCCAGCAGCTTCAAAGCAGCGGGAGGTAGGGTCAATGAGCAGTTCTTC.

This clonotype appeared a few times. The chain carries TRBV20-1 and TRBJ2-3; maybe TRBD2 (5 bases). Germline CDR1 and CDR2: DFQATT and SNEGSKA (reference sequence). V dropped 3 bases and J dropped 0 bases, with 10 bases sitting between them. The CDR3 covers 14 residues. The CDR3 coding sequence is TGCAGTGCTAGTGAGGGAACTAGCACAGATACGCAGTATTTT. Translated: CSASEGTSTDTQYF.

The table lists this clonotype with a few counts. The CDR3 DNA follows: TGCAGCGTTATAGCCGGGACACCTTTTTATGAAGCTTTCTTT. It translates to CSVIAGTPFYEAFF. This chain joins TRBV29-1 and TRBJ1-1; D perhaps matches TRBD1 (6 bases). V gave up 5 bases and J gave up 7 bases, with 20 bases separating them. CDR1 and CDR2 from the germline V gene are SQVTM and ANQGSEA. The CDR3 is made up of 14 amino acids.

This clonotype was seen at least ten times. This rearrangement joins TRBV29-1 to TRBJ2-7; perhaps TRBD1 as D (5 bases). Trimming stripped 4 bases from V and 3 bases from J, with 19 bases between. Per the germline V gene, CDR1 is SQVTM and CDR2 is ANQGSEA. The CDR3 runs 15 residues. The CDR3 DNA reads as TGCAGCGTTGTGGGGAACCCGACAGCAGTCTACGAGCAGTACTTC. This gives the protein CSVVGNPTAVYEQYF.

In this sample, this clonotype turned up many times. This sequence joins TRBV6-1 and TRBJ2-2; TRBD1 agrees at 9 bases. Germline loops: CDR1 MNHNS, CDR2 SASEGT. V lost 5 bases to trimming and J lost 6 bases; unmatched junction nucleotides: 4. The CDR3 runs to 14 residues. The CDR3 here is CASSPGQGAGELFF. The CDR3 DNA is TGTGCCAGCAGTCCGGGACAGGGAGCCGGGGAGCTGTTTTTT.

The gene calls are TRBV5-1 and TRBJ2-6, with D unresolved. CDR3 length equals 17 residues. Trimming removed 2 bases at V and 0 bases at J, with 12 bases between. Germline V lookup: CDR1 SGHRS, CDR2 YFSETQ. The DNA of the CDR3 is TGCGCCAGCAGCTTAGGCCGGCAGCGCTCTGGGGCCAACGTCCTGACTTTC. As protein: CASSLGRQRSGANVLTF.

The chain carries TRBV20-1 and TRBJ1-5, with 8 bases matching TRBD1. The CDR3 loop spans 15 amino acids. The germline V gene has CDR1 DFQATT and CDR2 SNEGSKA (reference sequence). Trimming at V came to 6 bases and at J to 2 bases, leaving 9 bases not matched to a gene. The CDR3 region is CSAYDRGRGNQPQHF. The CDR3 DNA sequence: TGCAGTGCGTACGACAGGGGCCGGGGCAATCAGCCCCAGCATTTT.

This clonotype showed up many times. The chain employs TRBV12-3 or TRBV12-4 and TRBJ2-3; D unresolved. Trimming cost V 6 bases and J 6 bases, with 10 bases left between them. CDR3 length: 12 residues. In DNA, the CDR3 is TGTGCCAGCAGCACGGGTCCCGATACGCAGTATTTT. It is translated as CASSTGPDTQYF.

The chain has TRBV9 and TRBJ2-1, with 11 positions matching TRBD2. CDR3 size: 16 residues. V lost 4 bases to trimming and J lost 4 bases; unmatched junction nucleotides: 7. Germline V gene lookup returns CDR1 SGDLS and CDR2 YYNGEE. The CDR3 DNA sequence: TGTGCCAGCAGCAACACCGGGACTAGCGGATACAATGAGCAGTTCTTC. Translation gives CASSNTGTSGYNEQFF.